This entry lists 4 T cell receptor beta chains sequenced from one sample in a study of OX40 agonist ivuxolimab in advanced cancers. The assay was immunoSEQ multiplex PCR, and TCRdb's table has in-frame clones only and misses some. The sample consists of around 67,000 clones, 80% of them appearing once. The sample consisted of CD4+ or CD8+ T cells sorted from blood, taken in a trial of the OX40 agonist ivuxolimab. The receptors here all came from an adult with an advanced solid tumor such as melanoma, head and neck, liver or kidney cancer.

This clone was picked up a small number of times. The chain links TRBV28 to TRBJ1-6; no clear D gene. From germline, CDR1 is MDHEN and CDR2 SYDVKM. V was cut by 6 bases and J by 7 bases, with 10 bases left in between. This CDR3 is 13 amino acids long. CDR3 amino acids: CASRSSWNSPLHF. The CDR3 bases are TGTGCCAGCAGGAGCTCTTGGAATTCACCCCTCCACTTT.

V usage is TRBV19 and J usage is TRBJ2-1; weak D call: TRBD1 (5 bases). Trimming stripped 1 base from V and 5 bases from J, with 6 bases between. Looked up from germline, CDR1 is LNHDA and CDR2 is SQIVND (reference sequence). The CDR3 is 13 amino acids. The CDR3 here is CASSIGQNNEQFF. CDR3 DNA sequence: TGTGCCAGTAGTATAGGACAGAACAATGAGCAGTTCTTC.

This chain uses TRBV7-2 with TRBJ2-7; 8 bases map to TRBD1. Germline values: CDR1 SGHTA, CDR2 FQGNSA. The CDR3 has 15 residues. V shed 1 base and J 4 bases; nucleotides not matched to a gene: 6. The CDR3 DNA is TGTGCCAGCAGCTTAGAACCGGGACAGGTGTACGAGCAGTACTTC. As protein: CASSLEPGQVYEQYF.

The V call is TRBV30, the J call TRBJ1-2; D gene unclear. Trimming removed 4 bases from V and 5 bases from J, with 8 bases in between. The CDR3 is made up of 11 amino acids. CDR1 and CDR2 from the germline V gene are GTSNPN and SVGIG (reference sequence). CDR3 bases: TGTGCCTGGACACTAGGATATGGCTACACCTTC. This encodes CAWTLGYGYTF.